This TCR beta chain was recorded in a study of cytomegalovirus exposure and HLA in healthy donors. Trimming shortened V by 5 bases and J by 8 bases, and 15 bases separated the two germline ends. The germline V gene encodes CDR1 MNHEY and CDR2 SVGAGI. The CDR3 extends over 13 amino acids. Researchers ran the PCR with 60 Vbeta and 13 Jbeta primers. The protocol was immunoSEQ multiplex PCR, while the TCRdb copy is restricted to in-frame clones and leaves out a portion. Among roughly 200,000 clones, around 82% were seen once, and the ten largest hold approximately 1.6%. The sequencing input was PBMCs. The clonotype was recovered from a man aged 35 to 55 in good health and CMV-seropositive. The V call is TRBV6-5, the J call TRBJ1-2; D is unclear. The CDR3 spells CASSRTSLGGYTF. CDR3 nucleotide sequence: TGTGCCAGCAGTCGGACTTCCTTGGGAGGCTACACCTTC.